This T cell receptor (beta chain) was captured in a study of T cell responses to AZD1222 COVID-19 vaccine. Study outcomes and limitations: A mostly white British donor set with more females was recruited, and clonal diversity was possibly underestimated. The CD4 TCRs associated with vaccination extended across spike and predominated at 160-218 and 743-854.

Profiling relied on immunoSEQ multiplex PCR, and the TCRdb table lists in-frame clones only, not all of them. The table lists about 270,000 clones, almost 95% of them singletons. With regard to this clone: Its matching antigen is unknown.

Material: peripheral blood, obtained 28 days after the second AZD1222 dose. The receptor comes from an adult who received the AZD1222 COVID-19 vaccine.

The CDR3 here is CASRTGTRVGNEQFF. CDR3 DNA: TGTGCCAGCAGGACCGGGACTAGAGTTGGTAATGAGCAGTTCTTC. The chain is built from TRBV2 and TRBJ2-1; 8 bases are shared with TRBD2. CDR1 SNHLY and CDR2 FYNNEI come from the germline V gene. V lost 6 bases, J lost 7 bases, and 11 bases stayed unmatched. CDR3 length: 15 amino acids.